These 18 T cell receptor beta chains were sequenced from one sample in a study of cytomegalovirus exposure and HLA in healthy donors. Primers: 60 Vbeta forward and 13 Jbeta reverse. Sequenced by immunoSEQ multiplex PCR; TCRdb stores in-frame clones only, minus some. The sample has 100,000 to 150,000 clones, around 78% seen once. The sequenced sample consisted of PBMCs. These receptor sequences come from a woman under 30 in good health and CMV-seronegative.

V gene TRBV30 combines with J gene TRBJ1-4; 11 bases map to TRBD1. The V gene end was trimmed by 6 bases and the J gene end by 7 bases; junction bases not matched to a gene: 7. Looked up from germline, CDR1 is GTSNPN and CDR2 is SVGIG (reference sequence). This CDR3 has 14 residues. The CDR3 nucleotides read TGTGCCTGCGACTGGACAGGGGGCACTGAAAAACTGTTTTTT. It is translated as CACDWTGGTEKLFF. Filled out from reference TRBV30 and TRBJ1-4, the complete variable domain reads SQTIHQWPATLVQPVGSPLSLECTVEGTSNPNLYWYRQAAGRGLQLLFYSVGIGQISSEVPQNLSASRPQDRQFILSSKKLLLSDSGFYLCACDWTGGTEKLFFGSGTQLSVL.

The chain joins TRBV6-5 to TRBJ1-2, with D unclear. CDR1 and CDR2 (germline): MNHEY, SVGAGI. CDR3 length equals 15 residues. Deletions cut 2 bases from V and 8 bases from J, with 18 bases between. This chain's CDR3 is CASSYEADLALGYTF. As DNA, the CDR3 is TGTGCCAGCAGTTACGAGGCAGACTTGGCCTTAGGCTACACCTTC.

This rearrangement joins TRBV29-1 to TRBJ2-3; 7 nucleotides agree with TRBD2. Unmatched junction bases numbered 11, after V lost 8 bases and J lost 0 bases. The CDR3 totals 15 residues. Germline CDR1 and CDR2: SQVTM and ANQGSEA. The CDR3: CSTWGGTSSTDTQYF. The CDR3 DNA sequence: TGCAGCACCTGGGGGGGGACCTCTAGCACAGATACGCAGTATTTT.

The chain employs TRBV30 and TRBJ2-2, with D maybe TRBD1 (6 bases). There are 16 residues in the CDR3. V dropped 0 bases and J dropped 4 bases, with 15 bases sitting between them. Germline V gene data show CDR1 as GTSNPN and CDR2 as SVGIG (reference sequence). The CDR3 region has the DNA TGTGCCTGGAGTGTACAATTGGGGGCGAGCACCGGGGAGCTGTTTTTT. Translation gives CAWSVQLGASTGELFF.

This clone was seen only a few times. CDR3 coding DNA: TGTGCCAGCAGTGAATGGGGACAGGGGAACACTGAAGCTTTCTTT. This codes for CASSEWGQGNTEAFF. The chain joins TRBV6-1 to TRBJ1-1; the match to TRBD1 covers 9 bases. Germline loops: CDR1 MNHNS, CDR2 SASEGT. The CDR3 sequence is 15 residues long. Trimming cost V 2 bases and J 1 base; bases outside gene matches: 2.

The rearrangement links TRBV4-2 to TRBJ2-7, with 12 bases identical to TRBD2. This CDR3 region has 14 residues. Trimming cost V 5 bases and J 2 bases; bases outside gene matches: 1. From germline, CDR1 is LGHNA and CDR2 YNFKEQ. CDR3 in DNA: TGTGCCAGCAGCGGACTAGCGGGGCCCTACGAGCAGTACTTC. This encodes CASSGLAGPYEQYF.

The gene calls are TRBV27 and TRBJ2-7; the match to TRBD1 covers 8 bases. Germline CDR1 is MNHEY and CDR2 is SMNVEV (reference sequence). V shed 2 bases and J 5 bases; nucleotides not matched to a gene: 5. This CDR3 is built from 14 residues. The DNA of the CDR3 is TGTGCCAGCAGTTTACAGGACAGGGACAACGAGCAGTACTTC. Protein: CASSLQDRDNEQYF.

This clone was counted only a few times. The rearrangement uses TRBV7-2 and TRBJ2-7, with 11 bases aligning to TRBD2. The germline gives CDR1 SGHTA, CDR2 FQGNSA. V trimming: 0 bases; J trimming: 0 bases; junction bases outside the gene matches: 1. The CDR3 sequence is 16 residues long. CDR3 amino acids: CASSLATSGNSYEQYF. The DNA for the CDR3 is TGTGCCAGCAGCTTAGCGACTAGCGGGAACTCCTACGAGCAGTACTTC. Based on the CDR3 plus reference TRBV7-2 and TRBJ2-7, the full variable domain is GAGVSQSPSNKVTEKGKDVELRCDPISGHTALYWYRQSLGQGLEFLIYFQGNSAPDKSGLPSDRFSAERTGGSVSTLTIQRTQQEDSAVYLCASSLATSGNSYEQYFGPGTRLTVT.

The V and J genes are TRBV18 and TRBJ1-1; D may be TRBD1 (6 bases). Germline CDR1 KGHSH, CDR2 LQKENI. V dropped 2 bases and J dropped 1 base, with 8 bases sitting between them. The CDR3 is made up of 14 amino acids. CDR3 sequence: CASSPSDRNTEAFF. The CDR3 DNA is TGTGCCAGCTCACCATCGGACAGGAACACTGAAGCTTTCTTT.

In its sample, this clone was seen once. The chain joins TRBV5-1 to TRBJ2-1; 11 bases are a match to TRBD2. The length of the CDR3 is 14 residues. J lost 7 bases, V lost 7 bases, and 7 bases had no gene match. The germline CDR1 and CDR2 sequences are SGHRS and YFSETQ. In DNA, the CDR3 is TGCGCCAGCTTCCTCGGACTAGCGGGTAATGAGCAGTTCTTC. Its protein is CASFLGLAGNEQFF.

This clone was seen only once. The rearrangement joins TRBV5-1 to TRBJ2-7, with D maybe TRBD2 (6 bases). This CDR3 is 14 amino acids long. Trimming pared 0 bases from V and 6 bases from J, leaving 13 bases between. Germline V lookup: CDR1 SGHRS, CDR2 YFSETQ. In DNA form, the CDR3 reads TGCGCCAGCAGCTTGGAGTTACGGGGGTCCGAGCAGTACTTC. Protein: CASSLELRGSEQYF.

This chain connects TRBV7-8 to TRBJ1-3, with D perhaps TRBD1 (5 bases). CDR1 SGHVS and CDR2 FQNEAQ come from the germline V gene. The CDR3 is 15 amino acids. V lost 2 bases and J lost 11, with 19 bases in between. The CDR3 protein is CASSLLLGAGESIYF. CDR3 nucleotide sequence: TGTGCCAGCAGCTTATTACTTGGGGCGGGGGAGTCCATATATTTT.

The genes are TRBV6-1 and TRBJ2-7, with TRBD1 identical over 10 bases. The CDR3 totals 13 residues. Germline loops: CDR1 MNHNS, CDR2 SASEGT. V was pared by 3 bases and J by 6 bases, with 2 bases of the junction left unmatched. The DNA for the CDR3 is TGTGCCAGCAGTGATCGGGACAGGGGCGAGCAGTACTTC. It codes for CASSDRDRGEQYF.

V gene TRBV6-5 combines with J gene TRBJ1-2, with 10 bases identical to TRBD1. The CDR3 sequence is 15 residues long. Per germline, CDR1 MNHEY and CDR2 SVGAGI. Trimming cost V 4 bases and J 4 bases; bases outside gene matches: 6. The CDR3 DNA is TGTGCCAGCAGTTGGGGGACAGGGGACTTCTATGGCTACACCTTC. It specifies CASSWGTGDFYGYTF.

The rearrangement uses TRBV29-1 and TRBJ1-2; tentatively, D is TRBD1 (6 bases). CDR1 is SQVTM, CDR2 ANQGSEA, per germline. The V gene lost 1 base and the J gene lost 8 bases, with 11 bases spanning the gap. CDR3 length: 12 residues. For the CDR3, the DNA is TGCAGCGTTGAAGTAGGGGGGGGCGGCTACACCTTC. Translated: CSVEVGGGGYTF.

The chain carries TRBV7-2 and TRBJ1-5; 7 bases fit TRBD1. V lost 1 base to trimming and J lost 4 bases; unmatched junction nucleotides: 16. The germline V gene has CDR1 SGHTA and CDR2 FQGNSA. The CDR3 has 19 residues. The CDR3 region is CASSLGRDSTVPNNQPQHF. In DNA form, the CDR3 reads TGTGCCAGCAGCTTAGGCCGGGACAGCACCGTTCCGAATAATCAGCCCCAGCATTTT.

This sequence joins TRBV27 and TRBJ1-4, with D perhaps matching TRBD1 (5 bases). Germline-derived CDR1 and CDR2 are MNHEY and SMNVEV (reference sequence). V lost 2 bases, J lost 3 bases, and 19 bases lay in between. The CDR3 spans 18 residues. CDR3 in amino acids: CASSLPLGIMGPNEKLFF. The CDR3 nucleotides read TGTGCCAGCAGTTTACCTCTAGGGATAATGGGGCCTAATGAAAAACTGTTTTTT.

The genes are TRBV5-1 and TRBJ1-1, with a possible D match to TRBD1 (5 bases). Germline-derived CDR1 and CDR2 are SGHRS and YFSETQ. V was cut by 5 bases and J by 3 bases, with 14 bases left in between. The CDR3 sequence is 14 residues long. The CDR3, as DNA: TGCGCCAGCAGTACTAACCTAGGGGACACTGAAGCTTTCTTT. Amino acids: CASSTNLGDTEAFF.